This T cell receptor beta chain was recorded in a study of T-cell memory formation after mild COVID-19. TCRdb itself ran the 5' RACE reads through MiXCR, one entry per CDR3 protein. The data contain approximately 430,000 distinct CDR3 sequences, less than 25% of them singletons. In its sample, this clonotype was seen a few times. V was clipped by 3 bases and J by 7 bases; unmatched bases: 17. Germline V gives CDR1 DFQATT, CDR2 SNEGSKA (reference sequence). This CDR3 spans 16 amino acids. The sequence was obtained from an adult woman who had mild COVID-19 (a few samples of this study predate the infection). Cell type and time point are not known. Sequenced: PBMCs or a T cell subset sorted from them (not recorded which). The J gene is TRBJ1-2, the V gene TRBV20-1, with TRBD1 identical over 7 bases. CDR3 sequence reads: CSARGSRQGVGSGYTF. The DNA of the CDR3 is TGCAGTGCTAGGGGGAGCCGACAGGGCGTAGGGTCTGGCTACACCTTC.